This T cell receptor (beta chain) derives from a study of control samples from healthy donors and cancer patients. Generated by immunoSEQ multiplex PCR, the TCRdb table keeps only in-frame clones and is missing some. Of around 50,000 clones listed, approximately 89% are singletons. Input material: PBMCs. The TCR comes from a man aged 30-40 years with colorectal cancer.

CDR3 residues: CASSTLDRGAFNEKLFF. In DNA form, the CDR3 reads TGTGCCAGTAGTACCCTGGACAGGGGAGCTTTTAATGAAAAACTGTTTTTT. The chain joins TRBV19 to TRBJ1-4; 9 bases fit TRBD1. CDR1 and CDR2 from the germline V gene are LNHDA and SQIVND (reference sequence). Trimming cost V 4 bases and J 4 bases; bases outside gene matches: 10. The CDR3 totals 17 residues. Complete variable domain (other parts from reference TRBV19 and TRBJ1-4): DGGITQSPKYLFRKEGQNVTLSCEQNLNHDAMYWYRQDPGQGLRLIYYSQIVNDFQKGDIAEGYSVSREKKESFPLTVTSAQKNPTAFYLCASSTLDRGAFNEKLFFGSGTQLSVL.